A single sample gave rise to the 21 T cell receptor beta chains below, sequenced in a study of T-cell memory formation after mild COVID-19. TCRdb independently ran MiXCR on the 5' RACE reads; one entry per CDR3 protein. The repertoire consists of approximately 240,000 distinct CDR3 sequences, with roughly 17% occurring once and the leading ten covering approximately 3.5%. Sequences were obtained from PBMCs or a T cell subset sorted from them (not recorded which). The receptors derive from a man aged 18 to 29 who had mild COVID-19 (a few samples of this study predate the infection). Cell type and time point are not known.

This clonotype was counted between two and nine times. The CDR3 spells CASSEPGLKVYEQYF. The CDR3 DNA is TGTGCCAGCAGTGAACCGGGGCTCAAGGTTTACGAGCAGTACTTC. This chain links TRBV6-1 with TRBJ2-7, with D tentatively TRBD1 or TRBD2 (5 bases each). The CDR3 runs to 15 residues. Deletions cut 2 bases from V and 4 bases from J, with 15 bases between. Per germline, CDR1 MNHNS and CDR2 SASEGT.

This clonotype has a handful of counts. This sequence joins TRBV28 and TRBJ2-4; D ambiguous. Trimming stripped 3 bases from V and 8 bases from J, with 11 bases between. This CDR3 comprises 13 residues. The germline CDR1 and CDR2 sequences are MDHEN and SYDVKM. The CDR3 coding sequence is TGTGCCAGCAGTTTCCAGCTTCGGGACATTCAGTACTTC. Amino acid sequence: CASSFQLRDIQYF.

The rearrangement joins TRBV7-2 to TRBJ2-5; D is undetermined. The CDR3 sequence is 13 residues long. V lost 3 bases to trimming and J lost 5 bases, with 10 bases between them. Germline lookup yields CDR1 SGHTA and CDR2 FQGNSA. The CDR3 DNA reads TGTGCCAGCAGCTTTGGGCTAGGGGAGACCCAGTACTTC. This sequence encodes CASSFGLGETQYF.

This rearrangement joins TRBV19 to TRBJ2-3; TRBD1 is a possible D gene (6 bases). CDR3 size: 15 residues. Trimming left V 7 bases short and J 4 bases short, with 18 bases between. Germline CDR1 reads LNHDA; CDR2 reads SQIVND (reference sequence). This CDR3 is CASTVTQGSADTQYF. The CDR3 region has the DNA TGTGCCAGTACAGTGACCCAGGGGTCCGCAGATACGCAGTATTTT.

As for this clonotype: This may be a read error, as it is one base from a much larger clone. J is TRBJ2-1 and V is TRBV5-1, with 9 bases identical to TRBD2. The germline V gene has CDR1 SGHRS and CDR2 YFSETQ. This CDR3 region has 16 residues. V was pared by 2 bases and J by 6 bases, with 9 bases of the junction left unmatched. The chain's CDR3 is CASSLAGGARFNEQFF. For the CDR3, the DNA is TGCGCCAGCAGCTTAGCGGGGGGTGCTCGATTCAATGAGCAGTTCTTC.

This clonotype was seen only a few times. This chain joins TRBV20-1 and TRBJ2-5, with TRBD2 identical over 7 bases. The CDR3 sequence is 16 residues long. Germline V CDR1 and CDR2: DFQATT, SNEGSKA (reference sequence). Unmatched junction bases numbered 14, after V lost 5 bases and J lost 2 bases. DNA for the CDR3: TGCAGTGCTGGACGATCCCGGTTTAGCGGGCAAGAGACCCAGTACTTC. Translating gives CSAGRSRFSGQETQYF.

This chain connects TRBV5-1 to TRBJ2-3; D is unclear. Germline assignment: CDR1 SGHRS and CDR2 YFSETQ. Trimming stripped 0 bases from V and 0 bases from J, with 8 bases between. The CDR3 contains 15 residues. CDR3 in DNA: TGCGCCAGCAGCTTGGACGGATCTAGCACAGATACGCAGTATTTT. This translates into CASSLDGSSTDTQYF.

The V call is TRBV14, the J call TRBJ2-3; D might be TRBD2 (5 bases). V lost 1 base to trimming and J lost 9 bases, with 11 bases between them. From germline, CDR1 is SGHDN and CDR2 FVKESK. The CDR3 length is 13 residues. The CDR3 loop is CASSQGGGGTQYF. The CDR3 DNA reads TGTGCCAGCAGCCAAGGCGGTGGCGGGACGCAGTATTTT.

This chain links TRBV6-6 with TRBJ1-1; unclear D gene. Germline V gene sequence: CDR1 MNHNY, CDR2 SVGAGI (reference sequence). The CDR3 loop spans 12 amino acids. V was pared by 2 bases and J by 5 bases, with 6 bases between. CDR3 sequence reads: CASSYRSTEAFF. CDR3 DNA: TGTGCCAGCAGTTACAGGTCAACTGAAGCTTTCTTT.

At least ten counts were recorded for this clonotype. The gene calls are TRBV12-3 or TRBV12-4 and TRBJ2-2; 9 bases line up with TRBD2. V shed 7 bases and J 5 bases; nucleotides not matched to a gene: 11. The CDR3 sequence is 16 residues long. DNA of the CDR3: TGTGCCAGCACCCCCTCGCTAGCGGGGTTTACCGGGGAGCTGTTTTTT. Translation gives CASTPSLAGFTGELFF.

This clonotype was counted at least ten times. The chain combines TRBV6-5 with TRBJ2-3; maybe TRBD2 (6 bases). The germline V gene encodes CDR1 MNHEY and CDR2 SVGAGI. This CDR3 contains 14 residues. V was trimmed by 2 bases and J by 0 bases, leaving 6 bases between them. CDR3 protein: CASSYLASTDTQYF. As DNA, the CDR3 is TGTGCCAGCAGTTACCTAGCGAGCACAGATACGCAGTATTTT.

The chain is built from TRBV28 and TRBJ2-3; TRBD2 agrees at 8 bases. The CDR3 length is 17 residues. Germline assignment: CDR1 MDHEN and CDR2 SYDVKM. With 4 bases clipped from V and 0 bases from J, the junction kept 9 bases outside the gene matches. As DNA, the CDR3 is TGTGCCAGCAGTTCCGTGGCCCAGCGGGGGAGCACAGATACGCAGTATTTT. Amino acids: CASSSVAQRGSTDTQYF.

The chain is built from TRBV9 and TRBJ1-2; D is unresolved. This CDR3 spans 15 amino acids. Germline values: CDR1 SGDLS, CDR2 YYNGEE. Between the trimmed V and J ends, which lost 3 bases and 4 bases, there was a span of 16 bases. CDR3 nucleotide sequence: TGTGCCAGCAGCGCCGACGCCGCGCAGCCCTATGGCTACACCTTC. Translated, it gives CASSADAAQPYGYTF.

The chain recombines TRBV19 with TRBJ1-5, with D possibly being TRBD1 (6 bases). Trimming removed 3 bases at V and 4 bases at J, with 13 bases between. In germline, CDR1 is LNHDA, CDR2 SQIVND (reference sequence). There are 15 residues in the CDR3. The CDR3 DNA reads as TGTGCCAGTAGTATGTGGGGGCAGGCGAATCAGCCCCAGCATTTT. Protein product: CASSMWGQANQPQHF.

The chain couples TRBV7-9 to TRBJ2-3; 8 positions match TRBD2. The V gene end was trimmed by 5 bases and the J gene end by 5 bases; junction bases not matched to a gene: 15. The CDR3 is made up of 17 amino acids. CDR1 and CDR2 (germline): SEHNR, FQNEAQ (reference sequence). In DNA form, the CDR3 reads TGTGCCAGCAGCACCCGATGGAGTCAGCGGGGGAAAGATACGCAGTATTTT. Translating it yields CASSTRWSQRGKDTQYF.

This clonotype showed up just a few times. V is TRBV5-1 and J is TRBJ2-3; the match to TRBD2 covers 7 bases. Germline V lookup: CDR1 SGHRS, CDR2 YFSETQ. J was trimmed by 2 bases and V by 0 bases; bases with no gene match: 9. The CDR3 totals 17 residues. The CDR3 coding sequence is TGCGCCAGCAGCTTGGCCTCGGGGGGTAGGTCCACAGATACGCAGTATTTT. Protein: CASSLASGGRSTDTQYF.

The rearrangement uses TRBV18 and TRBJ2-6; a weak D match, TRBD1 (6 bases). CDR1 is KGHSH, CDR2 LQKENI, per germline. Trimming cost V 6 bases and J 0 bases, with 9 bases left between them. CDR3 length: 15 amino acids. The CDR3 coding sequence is TGTGCCAGCTCCGAAGGGGGCTCTGGGGCCAACGTCCTGACTTTC. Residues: CASSEGGSGANVLTF.

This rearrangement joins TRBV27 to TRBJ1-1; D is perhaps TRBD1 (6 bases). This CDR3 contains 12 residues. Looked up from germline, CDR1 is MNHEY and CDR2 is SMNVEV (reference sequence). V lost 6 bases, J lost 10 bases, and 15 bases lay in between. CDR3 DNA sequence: TGTGCCAGCAGGGCCTGGAGGGGGACAGCTTTCTTT. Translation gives CASRAWRGTAFF.

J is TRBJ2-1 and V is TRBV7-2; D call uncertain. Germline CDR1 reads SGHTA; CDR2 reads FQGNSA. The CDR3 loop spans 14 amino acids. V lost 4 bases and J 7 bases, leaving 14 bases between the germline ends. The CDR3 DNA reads TGTGCCAGCAGCTCCCGGGTCCCCAAGAATGAGCAGTTCTTC. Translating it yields CASSSRVPKNEQFF.

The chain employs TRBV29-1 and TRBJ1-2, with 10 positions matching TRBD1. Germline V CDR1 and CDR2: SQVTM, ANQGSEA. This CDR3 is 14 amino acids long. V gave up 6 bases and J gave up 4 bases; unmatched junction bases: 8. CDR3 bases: TGCAGCGTACAAGGGGACAGGGGAGGCTATGGCTACACCTTC. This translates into CSVQGDRGGYGYTF.

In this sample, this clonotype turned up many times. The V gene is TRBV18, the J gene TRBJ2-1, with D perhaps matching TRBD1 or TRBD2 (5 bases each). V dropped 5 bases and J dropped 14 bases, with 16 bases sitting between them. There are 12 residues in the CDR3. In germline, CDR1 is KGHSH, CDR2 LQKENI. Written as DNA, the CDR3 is TGTGCCAGCTCAACCGACTCCAGGGACGAGTTCTTC. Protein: CASSTDSRDEFF.